This passage covers 15 T cell receptor beta chains from one sample sequenced in a study of cytomegalovirus exposure and HLA in healthy donors. The method was immunoSEQ multiplex PCR; TCRdb's version includes in-frame clones alone and lacks a portion of them. Among roughly 150,000 clones, approximately 90% were seen once, and the ten largest hold approximately 3%. The sequencing input was PBMCs. Receptor source: a man aged 18-30 years in good health and CMV-seronegative.

The chain carries TRBV5-1 and TRBJ2-5, with 13 bases lining up with TRBD2. Germline V gene lookup returns CDR1 SGHRS and CDR2 YFSETQ. V was clipped by 0 bases and J by 4 bases; unmatched bases: 12. This CDR3 has 19 residues. CDR3 sequence reads: CASSLVGRLAGGRGETQYF. The CDR3 bases are TGCGCCAGCAGCTTGGTGGGGAGACTAGCGGGGGGCCGGGGAGAGACCCAGTACTTC.

CDR3 nucleotide sequence: TGCAGCGAATGGACAGCCATGGGCTACACCTTC. Translating gives CSEWTAMGYTF. V and J are TRBV29-1 and TRBJ1-2, with D maybe TRBD1 (6 bases). V lost 7 bases and J lost 8, with 14 bases in between. The CDR3 loop spans 11 amino acids. Looked up from germline, CDR1 is SQVTM and CDR2 is ANQGSEA.

The chain has TRBV6-5 and TRBJ2-2, with TRBD2 identical over 8 bases. CDR3 size: 14 residues. The trim removed 3 bases at V and 4 bases at J, leaving 1 base unmatched. CDR1 is MNHEY, CDR2 SVGAGI, per germline. The CDR3 is CASSYGLATGELFF. In DNA, the CDR3 is TGTGCCAGCAGTTATGGACTAGCCACCGGGGAGCTGTTTTTT.

The V and J genes are TRBV14 and TRBJ2-7; 10 nucleotides align to TRBD2. From germline, CDR1 is SGHDN and CDR2 FVKESK. The CDR3 runs 16 residues. V shed 3 bases, J shed 5 bases, and the junction held 10 bases outside the gene matches. The CDR3: CASSQELAGPSHEQYF. CDR3 bases: TGTGCCAGCAGCCAGGAACTAGCGGGACCGTCACACGAGCAGTACTTC.

This clone was found once. The same CDR3 also results from other DNA sequences found in this sample. V usage is TRBV19 and J usage is TRBJ1-2; 8 nucleotides line up with TRBD1. The CDR3 extends over 13 amino acids. Germline assignment: CDR1 LNHDA and CDR2 SQIVND (reference sequence). With 6 bases clipped from V and 8 bases from J, the junction kept 8 bases outside the gene matches. CDR3: CASSPDRVDGYTF. For the CDR3, the DNA is TGTGCCAGTAGCCCGGACAGGGTGGACGGCTACACCTTC.

V usage is TRBV2 and J usage is TRBJ2-6, with 11 bases identical to TRBD1. V gave up 4 bases and J gave up 0 bases; unmatched junction bases: 5. The CDR3 runs 18 residues. The V gene's germline CDR1 is SNHLY and CDR2 FYNNEI. The CDR3 nucleotides read TGTGCCAGCAGTGCTTCCGGGACAGGGGGCTCTGGGGCCAACGTCCTGACTTTC. Protein: CASSASGTGGSGANVLTF.

In DNA, the CDR3 is TGTGCCAGCAGCCTTGACAGGGGGCCCTACGAGCAGTACTTC. It encodes CASSLDRGPYEQYF. V usage is TRBV5-5 and J usage is TRBJ2-7; 10 nucleotides align to TRBD1. CDR3 size: 14 residues. Germline V gene lookup returns CDR1 SGHKS and CDR2 YYEKEE (reference sequence). J was trimmed by 2 bases and V by 4 bases; bases with no gene match: 3. Variable domain in full (rest from reference TRBV5-5 and TRBJ2-7): DAGVTQSPTHLIKTRGQQVTLRCSPISGHKSVSWYQQVLGQGPQFIFQYYEKEERGRGNFPDRFSARQFPNYSSELNVNALLLGDSALYLCASSLDRGPYEQYFGPGTRLTVT.

The V call is TRBV16, the J call TRBJ2-1, with a possible D match to TRBD1 (6 bases). Per germline, CDR1 KGHSY and CDR2 FQNENV. The CDR3 sequence is 12 residues long. V dropped 1 base and J dropped 9 bases, with 7 bases sitting between them. The CDR3 nucleotides read TGTGCCAGCAGCCAATGGGGGCTTGAGCAGTTCTTC. As protein: CASSQWGLEQFF.

The chain carries TRBV6-5 and TRBJ2-2; possibly TRBD2 for D (6 bases). The CDR3 loop spans 15 amino acids. Germline CDR1 MNHEY, CDR2 SVGAGI. V lost 6 bases and J 4 bases, leaving 15 bases between the germline ends. The CDR3 loop is CASRPGLGRTGELFF. For the CDR3, the DNA is TGTGCCAGCAGACCGGGACTGGGTCGCACCGGGGAGCTGTTTTTT.

This clone was counted between two and nine times. V is TRBV7-2 and J is TRBJ2-3, with TRBD2 identical over 11 bases. The trim removed 4 bases at V and 2 bases at J, leaving 5 bases unmatched. Germline assignment: CDR1 SGHTA and CDR2 FQGNSA. The CDR3 spans 16 residues. Written as DNA, the CDR3 is TGTGCCAGCAGCTCGGGACTAGCGGCCTACACAGATACGCAGTATTTT. Translating it yields CASSSGLAAYTDTQYF.

The chain links TRBV2 to TRBJ2-2; tentative D call: TRBD1 (5 bases). The length of the CDR3 is 15 residues. Germline CDR1 and CDR2: SNHLY and FYNNEI. Trimming shortened V by 4 bases and J by 0 bases, and 9 bases separated the two germline ends. In DNA form, the CDR3 reads TGTGCCAGCAGTGTTCAACAGGCGAACACCGGGGAGCTGTTTTTT. Protein: CASSVQQANTGELFF.

A single count supports this clone. This sequence joins TRBV4-3 and TRBJ2-1; 14 bases fit TRBD2. J was trimmed by 6 bases and V by 4 bases; bases with no gene match: 2. Germline-derived CDR1 and CDR2 are LGHNA and YSLEER. There are 15 residues in the CDR3. The CDR3 is CASSRGTSGSNEQFF. The CDR3 DNA sequence: TGCGCCAGCAGCCGAGGGACTAGCGGGAGCAATGAGCAGTTCTTC.

This chain links TRBV4-3 with TRBJ2-7; D is ambiguous. CDR1 LGHNA and CDR2 YSLEER come from the germline V gene. The CDR3 extends over 14 amino acids. The ends were cut back, 0 bases at V and 0 bases at J, with 6 bases in the middle. The CDR3: CASSQDSNSYEQYF. The CDR3, as DNA: TGCGCCAGCAGCCAAGACAGTAACTCCTACGAGCAGTACTTC.

The V call is TRBV6-1, the J call TRBJ2-7; TRBD2 is a possible D gene (5 bases). The germline V and J ends were trimmed by 1 base and 8 bases, with 15 bases remaining between them. Germline-derived CDR1 and CDR2 are MNHNS and SASEGT. This CDR3 region has 14 residues. CDR3 loop: CASSEDRFSGKQYV. For the CDR3, the DNA is TGTGCCAGCAGTGAAGATAGGTTCTCGGGGAAGCAGTACGTC.

In its sample, this clone was seen a few times. This sequence joins TRBV7-9 and TRBJ2-7; possible D gene TRBD2, 5 bases. Trimming cost V 4 bases and J 4 bases, with 11 bases left between them. Germline CDR1 reads SEHNR; CDR2 reads FQNEAQ (reference sequence). The CDR3 is 13 residues long. The DNA for the CDR3 is TGTGCCAGCAGCTCGGAGGACGGATACGAGCAGTACGTC. Its translation is CASSSEDGYEQYV.